These 14 T cell receptor beta chains share one sample of origin, sequenced in a study of cytomegalovirus exposure and HLA in healthy donors. The primer mix had 60 Vbeta and 13 Jbeta primers. Profiled with immunoSEQ multiplex PCR; TCRdb holds only in-frame clones, not every one. The table has around 160,000 clones, over 65% seen once. The sequenced material came from PBMCs. The receptor source for this set is a man aged 35 to 55 in good health and CMV-seropositive.

The rearrangement links TRBV10-3 to TRBJ2-1; TRBD2 agrees at 9 bases. The CDR3 length is 15 residues. Germline-derived CDR1 and CDR2 are ENHRY and SYGVKD. The V and J ends lost 3 bases and 8 bases, in that order; junction bases with no gene match: 8. Here the CDR3 reads CAISDPGLARHEQFF. The CDR3 DNA reads TGTGCCATCAGTGATCCCGGACTAGCGCGCCATGAGCAGTTCTTC.

The gene calls are TRBV7-6 and TRBJ2-3, with D possibly TRBD2 on 6 matching bases. CDR1 is SGHVS and CDR2 is FNYEAQ in the germline V gene. Trimming pared 5 bases from V and 2 bases from J, leaving 14 bases between. The CDR3 loop spans 15 amino acids. CDR3 DNA sequence: TGTGCCAGCAGCCCCTTGGGGGGTAACACAGATACGCAGTATTTT. It specifies CASSPLGGNTDTQYF.

J is TRBJ2-6 and V is TRBV5-1; D not resolved. V lost 0 bases, J lost 0 bases, and 4 bases lay in between. This CDR3 is 15 amino acids long. CDR1 is SGHRS, CDR2 YFSETQ, per germline. The CDR3 here is CASSLADSGANVLTF. CDR3 coding DNA: TGCGCCAGCAGCTTGGCAGACTCTGGGGCCAACGTCCTGACTTTC.

This clone was recorded once. CDR3 amino acids: CASKPGGEGSPLHF. The CDR3 nucleotides read TGTGCCAGCAAACCCGGGGGGGAGGGGTCACCCCTCCACTTT. This rearrangement joins TRBV28 to TRBJ1-6; perhaps TRBD1 as D (5 bases). This CDR3 is built from 14 residues. Trimming cost V 7 bases and J 10 bases, with 17 bases left between them. CDR1 and CDR2 (germline): MDHEN, SYDVKM.

The genes are TRBV5-5 and TRBJ2-3; 8 nucleotides line up with TRBD1. V dropped 0 bases and J dropped 3; count of bases not matched to a gene: 6. The CDR3 is 16 residues long. Germline V gives CDR1 SGHKS, CDR2 YYEKEE (reference sequence). CDR3 in amino acids: CASSLVLGQGTDTQYF. For the CDR3, the DNA is TGTGCCAGCAGCTTGGTTCTAGGACAGGGTACAGATACGCAGTATTTT.

This clone was recorded only once. This sequence joins TRBV18 and TRBJ2-7; D might be TRBD1 (5 bases). Per germline, CDR1 KGHSH and CDR2 LQKENI. The CDR3 runs 13 residues. V was cut by 3 bases and J by 3 bases, with 9 bases left in between. The CDR3 nucleotides read TGTGCCAGCTCACCGGGGCCATACTACGAGCAGTACTTC. Residues: CASSPGPYYEQYF.

This clone was counted between two and nine times. The chain recombines TRBV7-2 with TRBJ1-2; weak D call: TRBD1 (5 bases). The CDR3 loop spans 15 amino acids. Germline CDR1 SGHTA, CDR2 FQGNSA. The V end lost 4 bases, the J end lost 2 bases, and 14 bases lay between the germline ends. In nucleotides, the CDR3 is TGTGCCAGCAGCTCAAGGGGAGGCGGAAACTATGGCTACACCTTC. This gives the protein CASSSRGGGNYGYTF. The whole variable domain, remainder taken from reference TRBV7-2 and TRBJ1-2, is GAGVSQSPSNKVTEKGKDVELRCDPISGHTALYWYRQSLGQGLEFLIYFQGNSAPDKSGLPSDRFSAERTGGSVSTLTIQRTQQEDSAVYLCASSSRGGGNYGYTFGSGTRLTVV.

Points on this clone: The germline gene is not matched at one end of the junction; a read error may be the cause. The chain links TRBV19 to TRBJ2-3; 11 nucleotides agree with TRBD2. This CDR3 comprises 15 residues. Germline values: CDR1 LNHDA, CDR2 SQIVND (reference sequence). The CDR3 reads CVSSIAGGPGDTQYF. In DNA form, the CDR3 reads TGTGTCAGTAGTATAGCGGGAGGGCCCGGAGATACGCAGTATTTT. The full variable domain, with the rest looked up from reference TRBV19 and TRBJ2-3, is DGGITQSPKYLFRKEGQNVTLSCEQNLNHDAMYWYRQDPGQGLRLIYYSQIVNDFQKGDIAEGYSVSREKKESFPLTVTSAQKNPTAFYLCVSSIAGGPGDTQYFGPGTRLTVL.

The V gene is TRBV18, the J gene TRBJ2-3, with a weak D call TRBD2 (6 bases). The ends were cut back, 3 bases at V and 1 base at J, with 14 bases in the middle. The CDR3 extends over 16 amino acids. Germline V gene sequence: CDR1 KGHSH, CDR2 LQKENI. CDR3 sequence reads: CASSPSPGSGTDTQYF. CDR3 coding DNA: TGTGCCAGCTCACCTTCCCCCGGGAGCGGCACAGATACGCAGTATTTT. The whole variable domain, remainder taken from reference TRBV18 and TRBJ2-3, is NAGVMQNPRHLVRRRGQEARLRCSPMKGHSHVYWYRQLPEEGLKFMVYLQKENIIDESGMPKERFSAEFPKEGPSILRIQQVVRGDSAAYFCASSPSPGSGTDTQYFGPGTRLTVL.

This chain joins TRBV5-6 and TRBJ1-2, with no clear D. Looked up from germline, CDR1 is SGHDT and CDR2 is YYEEEE. V lost 2 bases and J lost 4, with 6 bases in between. The CDR3 extends over 12 amino acids. Written as DNA, the CDR3 is TGTGCCAGCAGCTTATTACTCTATGGCTACACCTTC. As protein: CASSLLLYGYTF.

The chain recombines TRBV19 with TRBJ2-3; 9 bases match TRBD2. The CDR3 extends over 16 amino acids. V lost 4 bases to trimming and J lost 0 bases; unmatched junction nucleotides: 5. The germline V gene has CDR1 LNHDA and CDR2 SQIVND (reference sequence). The DNA for the CDR3 is TGTGCCAGTAGTAGCTCCACTAGCGGGAGCACAGATACGCAGTATTTT. As protein: CASSSSTSGSTDTQYF.

This chain uses TRBV7-3 with TRBJ2-7, with D unclear. Germline V lookup: CDR1 SGHTA, CDR2 FQGTGA. The CDR3 loop spans 13 amino acids. Trimming removed 5 bases from V and 5 bases from J, with 13 bases in between. The CDR3 DNA is TGTGCCAGCAGCAAATCCCCACAGAACGAGCAGTACTTC. The encoded protein is CASSKSPQNEQYF.

The V call is TRBV7-2, the J call TRBJ1-1; D possibly corresponds to TRBD1 (5 bases). The CDR3 covers 13 residues. The V gene lost 4 bases and the J gene lost 6 bases, with 12 bases spanning the gap. Germline V gene data show CDR1 as SGHTA and CDR2 as FQGNSA. DNA for the CDR3: TGTGCCAGCAGCTCCCGCCGACAGCCTGAAGCTTTCTTT. This encodes CASSSRRQPEAFF.

The CDR3 sequence: CASSLSTGQGSYNEQFF. DNA for the CDR3: TGTGCCAGCAGCTTATCTACGGGACAGGGGTCCTACAATGAGCAGTTCTTC. The rearrangement uses TRBV7-6 and TRBJ2-1; 10 bases align to TRBD1. The germline CDR1 and CDR2 sequences are SGHVS and FNYEAQ. CDR3 length: 17 amino acids. V was clipped by 2 bases and J by 1 base; unmatched bases: 5.